These T cell receptor beta chains were read from a single sample in a study of control samples from healthy donors and cancer patients. The repertoire was sequenced with immunoSEQ multiplex PCR; TCRdb's copy has only in-frame clones and lacks some. The data show 90,000 to 110,000 clones, with about nine tenths seen just once and 4.4% held by the top ten. The sample comprised blood. Receptor source: a human donor in good health. The donor label of this sample is uncertain. CDR3s include the opening cysteine and the closing phenylalanine or tryptophan. A D gene is named only where the DNA matches it firmly. Clone size appears in some rows only: once, few, many, or a class for an expanded clone.

J,size,D,V,CDR3,DNA
TRBJ1-2,.,.,TRBV7-2,CASSLESSNYGYTF,TGTGCCAGCAGCTTAGAGAGCTCAAACTATGGCTACACCTTC
TRBJ2-5,.,TRBD1,TRBV24-1,CATSEAGTGSETQYF,TGTGCCACCAGTGAGGCCGGGACAGGGAGTGAGACCCAGTACTTC
TRBJ1-6,.,TRBD1,TRBV2,CASSSQQGAHSPLHF,TGTGCCAGCAGTTCACAACAGGGGGCGCATTCACCCCTCCACTTT
TRBJ1-1,.,.,TRBV6-5,CASSYRVQNTEAFF,TGTGCCAGCAGTTACAGGGTCCAGAACACTGAAGCTTTCTTT
TRBJ1-4,.,.,TRBV29-1,CSVENPTASSREKLFF,TGCAGCGTTGAAAACCCAACCGCCTCCAGTCGTGAAAAACTGTTTTTT
TRBJ2-7,.,.,TRBV11-2,CASSSGGHAYEQYF,TGTGCCAGCAGCTCGGGGGGCCATGCCTACGAGCAGTACTTC
TRBJ1-2,.,.,TRBV13,CASSLLGEVINYGYTF,TGTGCCAGCAGCCTACTCGGGGAGGTAATTAACTATGGCTACACCTTC
TRBJ2-7,.,.,TRBV5-1,CASSFGGGYEQYF,TGCGCCAGCAGCTTTGGTGGGGGCTACGAGCAGTACTTC
TRBJ2-1,once,TRBD2,TRBV5-1,CASSPGLAGGPGDNEQFF,TGCGCCAGCAGCCCCGGACTAGCGGGGGGGCCTGGGGACAATGAGCAGTTCTTC
TRBJ2-6,once,.,TRBV7-3,CASSLNSVSGANVLTF,TGTGCCAGCAGCTTAAATTCCGTCTCTGGGGCCAACGTCCTGACTTTC
TRBJ2-7,.,.,TRBV2,CASSSSGDLQYF,TGTGCCAGCAGTTCGAGTGGGGATTTGCAGTACTTC
TRBJ1-6,.,.,TRBV28,CASSLWGSPLHF,TGTGCCAGCAGCCTGTGGGGATCACCCCTCCACTTT
TRBJ1-1,few,.,TRBV10-3,CAISESLGTEAFF,TGTGCCATCAGTGAGAGTTTGGGGACTGAAGCTTTCTTT
TRBJ1-4,.,.,TRBV6-1,CASSEMGRGSTNEKLFF,TGTGCCAGCAGTGAAATGGGGAGGGGCTCAACTAATGAAAAACTGTTTTTT
TRBJ1-6,.,.,TRBV7-9,CASSLTGIRSPLHF,TGTGCCAGCAGCTTAACCGGGATTAGATCACCCCTCCACTTT
TRBJ1-5,.,.,TRBV12-3/TRBV12-4,CASSSREDQPQHF,TGTGCCAGCAGTTCGAGGGAGGATCAGCCCCAGCATTTT
TRBJ2-7,.,TRBD1,TRBV5-1,CASTVPRGQSSYEQYF,TGCGCCAGCACCGTACCGAGGGGGCAGAGCTCCTACGAGCAGTACTTC
TRBJ1-3,.,TRBD1,TRBV3-1/TRBV3-2,CASSQDIGGRNTIYF,TGTGCCAGCAGCCAAGATATAGGGGGCAGAAACACCATATATTTT
TRBJ2-3,.,.,TRBV10-3,CAISDLVRGESDTQYF,TGTGCCATCAGTGACCTCGTGAGGGGGGAGTCAGATACGCAGTATTTT
TRBJ1-4,.,.,TRBV6-5,CATAMTANEKLFF,TGTGCCACCGCGATGACAGCTAATGAAAAACTGTTTTTT
TRBJ1-2,.,TRBD1,TRBV6-5,CASSYWTGSGGYTF,TGTGCCAGCAGTTACTGGACAGGGTCGGGCGGCTACACCTTC
TRBJ2-5,.,TRBD1,TRBV5-5,CASSLARTGGSETQYF,TGTGCCAGCAGCTTGGCCAGGACAGGGGGCTCAGAGACCCAGTACTTC
TRBJ1-6,.,TRBD1,TRBV19,CASSAAGGNSPLHF,TGTGCCAGTAGTGCCGCAGGGGGCAATTCACCCCTCCACTTT
TRBJ1-4,.,.,TRBV3-1/TRBV3-2,CASTATNEKLFF,TGTGCCAGCACAGCAACTAATGAAAAACTGTTTTTT
TRBJ1-6,.,.,TRBV25-1,CASTQTGVSPLHF,TGTGCCAGCACCCAAACCGGGGTCTCACCCCTCCACTTT
TRBJ2-3,once,.,TRBV7-9,CASSLPQASTDTQYF,TGTGCCAGCAGCTTACCGCAGGCCAGCACAGATACGCAGTATTTT
TRBJ1-5,.,.,TRBV10-3,CANRGQPGKSNQPQHF,TGTGCCAACCGGGGCCAGCCGGGGAAGAGCAATCAGCCCCAGCATTTT
TRBJ1-5,.,.,TRBV28,CASRGGGGQPQHF,TGTGCCAGCAGGGGGGGAGGAGGACAGCCCCAGCATTTT
TRBJ1-1,.,TRBD1,TRBV2,CARGTEITNTEAFF,TGTGCCAGAGGGACAGAGATAACTAACACTGAAGCTTTCTTT
TRBJ2-1,.,TRBD2,TRBV7-6,CASSLLADGLNEQFF,TGTGCCAGCAGCTTGCTAGCGGATGGATTAAATGAGCAGTTCTTC
TRBJ1-2,.,TRBD1,TRBV30,CAWSPTGPGYTF,TGTGCCTGGAGCCCGACAGGGCCTGGCTACACCTTC
TRBJ2-1,.,TRBD1,TRBV5-8,CASSLVQGAKNEQFF,TGTGCCAGCAGCTTAGTACAGGGGGCGAAAAATGAGCAGTTCTTC
TRBJ1-6,.,TRBD1,TRBV6-4,CASSKTGNSPLHF,TGTGCCAGCAGTAAGACAGGGAATTCACCCCTCCACTTT
TRBJ1-6,.,.,TRBV19,CASSGTVNSPLHF,TGTGCCAGTTCGGGTACAGTCAATTCACCCCTCCACTTT
TRBJ1-3,.,.,TRBV5-1,CASSLDSSGNTIYF,TGCGCCAGCAGCTTGGATTCCTCTGGAAACACCATATATTTT
TRBJ1-6,.,.,TRBV6-1,CASSEIRVDRSPLHF,TGTGCCAGCAGTGAGATCAGGGTTGATCGTTCACCCCTCCACTTT
TRBJ1-1,.,TRBD1,TRBV12-3/TRBV12-4,CASSPQGGHLAFF,TGTGCCAGCAGTCCACAGGGGGGACATCTGGCTTTCTTT